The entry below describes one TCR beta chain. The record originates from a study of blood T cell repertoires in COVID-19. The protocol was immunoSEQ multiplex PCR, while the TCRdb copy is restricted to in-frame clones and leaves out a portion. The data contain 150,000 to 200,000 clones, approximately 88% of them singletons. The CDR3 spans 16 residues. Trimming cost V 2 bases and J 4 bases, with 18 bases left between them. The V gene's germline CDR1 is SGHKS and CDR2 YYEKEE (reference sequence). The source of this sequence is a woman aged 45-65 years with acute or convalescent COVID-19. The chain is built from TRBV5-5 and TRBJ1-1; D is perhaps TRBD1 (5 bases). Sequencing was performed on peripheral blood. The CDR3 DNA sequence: TGTGCCAGCAGCTTAAGTTCGACAGCACGAAGCACTGAAGCTTTCTTT. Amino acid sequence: CASSLSSTARSTEAFF.